Below are 4 T cell receptor beta chains sequenced from a single sample in a study of shared clonotypes between healthy human individuals. CD45RO-negative, CCR7-positively selected cells formed the naive CD8 fraction, excluding terminally differentiated effector memory CD45RA+ cells. Only in-frame clones appear in the TCRdb table, and some are missing; sequencing was by immunoSEQ multiplex PCR. The sample includes millions of clones, 93% of them seen just once. The sample comprised naive CD8+ T cells from PBMCs. Receptors were obtained from a man aged 18 to 30 in good health. Some clones in this sample may be carry-over from other donors' samples.

The chain couples TRBV30 to TRBJ1-2; a possible D gene is TRBD1 (6 bases). This CDR3 region has 12 residues. The germline CDR1 and CDR2 sequences are GTSNPN and SVGIG (reference sequence). Trimming stripped 3 bases from V and 8 bases from J, with 13 bases between. CDR3 protein: CAWRTGADGYTF. CDR3 coding DNA: TGTGCCTGGAGAACGGGGGCGGACGGCTACACCTTC. The full variable domain, completed using reference TRBV30 and TRBJ1-2, is SQTIHQWPATLVQPVGSPLSLECTVEGTSNPNLYWYRQAAGRGLQLLFYSVGIGQISSEVPQNLSASRPQDRQFILSSKKLLLSDSGFYLCAWRTGADGYTFGSGTRLTVV.

A remark on this clone: Other nucleotide sequences from this sample produce the same CDR3. V usage is TRBV7-9 and J usage is TRBJ2-7, with D possibly being TRBD1 (6 bases). Trimming removed 9 bases from V and 0 bases from J, with 12 bases in between. The germline V gene encodes CDR1 SEHNR and CDR2 FQNEAQ (reference sequence). This CDR3 has 13 amino acids. The CDR3 loop reads CASQDSTSYEQYF. For the CDR3, the DNA is TGTGCCAGTCAGGACAGCACCTCCTACGAGCAGTACTTC.

This rearrangement joins TRBV7-9 to TRBJ2-7, with TRBD2 matching 9 bases. V shed 5 bases, J shed 4 bases, and the junction held 12 bases outside the gene matches. Germline loops: CDR1 SEHNR, CDR2 FQNEAQ (reference sequence). The CDR3 is 16 amino acids. The CDR3 here is CASSPPGGRAEYEQYF. CDR3 DNA sequence: TGTGCCAGCAGCCCACCGGGCGGGAGGGCCGAGTACGAGCAGTACTTC. Filled out from reference TRBV7-9 and TRBJ2-7, the complete variable domain reads DTGVSQNPRHKITKRGQNVTFRCDPISEHNRLYWYRQTLGQGPEFLTYFQNEAQLEKSRLLSDRFSAERPKGSFSTLEIQRTEQGDSAMYLCASSPPGGRAEYEQYFGPGTRLTVT.

This clone has only one observation. The V call is TRBV7-2, the J call TRBJ2-1; a weak D match, TRBD2 (6 bases). The CDR3 sequence is 12 residues long. Trimming removed 4 bases at V and 10 bases at J, with 11 bases between. Germline values: CDR1 SGHTA, CDR2 FQGNSA. CDR3 DNA sequence: TGTGCCAGCAGCTACGGGGGTTGGGAGCAGTTCTTC. This translates into CASSYGGWEQFF.